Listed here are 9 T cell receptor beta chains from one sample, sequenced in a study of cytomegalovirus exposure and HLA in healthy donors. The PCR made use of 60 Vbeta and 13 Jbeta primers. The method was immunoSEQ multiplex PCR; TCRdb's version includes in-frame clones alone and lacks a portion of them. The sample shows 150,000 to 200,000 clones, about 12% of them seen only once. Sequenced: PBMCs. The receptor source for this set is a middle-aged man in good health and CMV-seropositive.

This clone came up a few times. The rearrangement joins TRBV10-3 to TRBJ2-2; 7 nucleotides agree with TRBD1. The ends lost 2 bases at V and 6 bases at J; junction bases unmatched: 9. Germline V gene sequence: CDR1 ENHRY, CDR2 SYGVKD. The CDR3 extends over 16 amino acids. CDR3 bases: TGTGCCATCAGTGAGGAGCCGACAGGGTCGTCCGGGGAGCTGTTTTTT. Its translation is CAISEEPTGSSGELFF.

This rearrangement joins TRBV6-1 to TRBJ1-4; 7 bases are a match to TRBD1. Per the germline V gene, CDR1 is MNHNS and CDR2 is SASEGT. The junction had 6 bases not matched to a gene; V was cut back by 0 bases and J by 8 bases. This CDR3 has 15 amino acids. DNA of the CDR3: TGTGCCAGCAGTGAAGCGACAGGGAGTGGCGAAAAACTGTTTTTT. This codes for CASSEATGSGEKLFF.

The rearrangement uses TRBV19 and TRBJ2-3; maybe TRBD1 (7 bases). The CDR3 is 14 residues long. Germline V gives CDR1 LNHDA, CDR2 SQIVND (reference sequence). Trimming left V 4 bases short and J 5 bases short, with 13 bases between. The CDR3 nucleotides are TGTGCCAGTAGTAATAGGGGGCGGGGAGATACGCAGTATTTT. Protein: CASSNRGRGDTQYF.

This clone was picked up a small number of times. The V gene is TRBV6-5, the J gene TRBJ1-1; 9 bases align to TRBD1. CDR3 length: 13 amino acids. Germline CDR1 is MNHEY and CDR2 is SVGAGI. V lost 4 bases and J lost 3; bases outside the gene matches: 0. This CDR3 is CASSWDRDTEAFF. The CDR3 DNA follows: TGTGCCAGCAGTTGGGACAGGGACACTGAAGCTTTCTTT.

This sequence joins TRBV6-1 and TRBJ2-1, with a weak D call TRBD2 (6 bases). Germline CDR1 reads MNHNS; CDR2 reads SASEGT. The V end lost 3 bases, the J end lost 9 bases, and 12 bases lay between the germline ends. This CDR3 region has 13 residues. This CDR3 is CASSETSIGEQFF. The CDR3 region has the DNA TGTGCCAGCAGTGAGACTAGTATCGGTGAGCAGTTCTTC.

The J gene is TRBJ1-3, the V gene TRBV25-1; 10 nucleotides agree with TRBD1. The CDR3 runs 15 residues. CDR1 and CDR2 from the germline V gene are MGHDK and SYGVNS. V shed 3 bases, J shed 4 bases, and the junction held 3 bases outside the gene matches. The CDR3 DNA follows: TGTGCCAGCAGTGATCCGGGACAGGGGGGAAACACCATATATTTT. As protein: CASSDPGQGGNTIYF.

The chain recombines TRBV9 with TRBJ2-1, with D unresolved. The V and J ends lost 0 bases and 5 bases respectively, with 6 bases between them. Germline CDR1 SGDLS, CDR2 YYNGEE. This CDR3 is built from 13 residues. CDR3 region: CASSVDTDNEQFF. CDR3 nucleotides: TGTGCCAGCAGCGTAGATACGGACAATGAGCAGTTCTTC.

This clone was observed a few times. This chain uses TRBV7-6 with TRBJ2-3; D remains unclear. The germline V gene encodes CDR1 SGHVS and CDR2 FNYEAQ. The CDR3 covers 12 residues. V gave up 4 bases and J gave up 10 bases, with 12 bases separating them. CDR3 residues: CASSSYGASQYF. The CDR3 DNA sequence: TGTGCCAGCAGCTCCTATGGTGCTTCGCAGTATTTT. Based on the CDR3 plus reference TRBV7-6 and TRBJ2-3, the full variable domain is GAGVSQSPRYKVTKRGQDVALRCDPISGHVSLYWYRQALGQGPEFLTYFNYEAQQDKSGLPNDRFSAERPEGSISTLTIQRTEQRDSAMYRCASSSYGASQYFGPGTRLTVL.

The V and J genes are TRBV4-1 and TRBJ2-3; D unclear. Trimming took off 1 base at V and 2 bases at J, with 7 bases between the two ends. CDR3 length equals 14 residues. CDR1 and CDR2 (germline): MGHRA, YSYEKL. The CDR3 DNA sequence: TGCGCCAGCAGCCAAGCTCTCCTCACAGATACGCAGTATTTT. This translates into CASSQALLTDTQYF.